The source of this T cell receptor (beta chain) is a study of cytomegalovirus exposure and HLA in healthy donors. The study's findings and limits: TCR sequences were mostly rare, though some public TCRs occurred in many donors. Exclusion as indistinguishable affected some V segments, including TRBV6-2 and TRBV6-3.

Trimming shortened V by 4 bases and J by 6 bases, and 10 bases separated the two germline ends. There are 13 residues in the CDR3. Germline CDR1 and CDR2: SGHRS and YFSETQ. Concerning this clone itself: Its antigen is still unknown.

PCR involved 60 Vbeta and 13 Jbeta primers. Profiled with immunoSEQ multiplex PCR; TCRdb holds only in-frame clones, not every one. Of about 130,000 clones in the sample, 75% to 80% are singletons; the top ten hold 3.9%. The V gene is TRBV5-1, the J gene TRBJ2-2, with unresolved D. This TCR was recovered from a male donor in good health and CMV-seronegative. Specimen: PBMCs. CDR3 sequence (DNA): TGCGCCAGCAGCCTCTCGGGTGCCGGGGAGCTGTTTTTT. Its translation is CASSLSGAGELFF. Drawing the rest from reference TRBV5-1 and TRBJ2-2, the complete variable domain is KAGVTQTPRYLIKTRGQQVTLSCSPISGHRSVSWYQQTPGQGLQFLFEYFSETQRNKGNFPGRFSGRQFSNSRSEMNVSTLELGDSALYLCASSLSGAGELFFGEGSRLTVL.